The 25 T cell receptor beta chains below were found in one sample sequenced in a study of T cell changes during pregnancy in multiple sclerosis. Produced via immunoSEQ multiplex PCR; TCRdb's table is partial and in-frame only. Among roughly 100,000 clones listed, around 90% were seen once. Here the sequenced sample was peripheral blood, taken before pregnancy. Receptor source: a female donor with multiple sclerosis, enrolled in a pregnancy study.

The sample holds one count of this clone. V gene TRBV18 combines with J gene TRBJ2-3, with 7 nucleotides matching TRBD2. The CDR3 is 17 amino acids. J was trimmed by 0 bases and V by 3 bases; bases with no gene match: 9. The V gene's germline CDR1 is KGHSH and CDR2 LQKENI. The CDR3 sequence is CASSPLLGLTSTDTQYF. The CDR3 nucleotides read TGTGCCAGCTCACCTCTCTTGGGACTAACTAGCACAGATACGCAGTATTTT.

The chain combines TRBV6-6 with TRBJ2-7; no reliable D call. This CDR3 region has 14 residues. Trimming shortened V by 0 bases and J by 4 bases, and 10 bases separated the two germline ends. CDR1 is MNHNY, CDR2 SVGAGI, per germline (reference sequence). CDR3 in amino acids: CASSYSIGLYEQYF. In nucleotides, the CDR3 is TGTGCCAGCAGTTACTCGATTGGCCTTTACGAGCAGTACTTC.

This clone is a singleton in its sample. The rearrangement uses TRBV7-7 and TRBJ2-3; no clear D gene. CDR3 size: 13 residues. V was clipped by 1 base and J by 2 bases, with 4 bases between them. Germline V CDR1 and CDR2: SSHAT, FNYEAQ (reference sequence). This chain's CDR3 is CASSLGATDTQYF. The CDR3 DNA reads TGTGCCAGCAGCTTAGGGGCCACAGATACGCAGTATTTT.

The CDR3 sequence: CASKSLDRGSTEAFF. DNA for the CDR3: TGTGCCAGCAAGTCCCTGGACAGGGGGAGCACTGAAGCTTTCTTT. The rearrangement joins TRBV2 to TRBJ1-1, with TRBD1 matching 10 bases. Germline V gene data show CDR1 as SNHLY and CDR2 as FYNNEI. The CDR3 length is 15 residues. Trimming cost V 7 bases and J 4 bases; bases outside gene matches: 9. Looking up the rest from reference TRBV2 and TRBJ1-1 gives the full variable domain: EPEVTQTPSHQVTQMGQEVILRCVPISNHLYFYWYRQILGQKVEFLVSFYNNEISEKSEIFDDQFSVERPDGSNFTLKIRSTKLEDSAMYFCASKSLDRGSTEAFFGQGTRLTVV.

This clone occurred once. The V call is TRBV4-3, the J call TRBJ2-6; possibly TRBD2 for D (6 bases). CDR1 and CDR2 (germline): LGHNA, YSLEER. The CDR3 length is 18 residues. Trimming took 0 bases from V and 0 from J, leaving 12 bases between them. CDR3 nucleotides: TGCGCCAGCAGCCAAGATCTGCGGGGACTCTCTGGGGCCAACGTCCTGACTTTC. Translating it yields CASSQDLRGLSGANVLTF.

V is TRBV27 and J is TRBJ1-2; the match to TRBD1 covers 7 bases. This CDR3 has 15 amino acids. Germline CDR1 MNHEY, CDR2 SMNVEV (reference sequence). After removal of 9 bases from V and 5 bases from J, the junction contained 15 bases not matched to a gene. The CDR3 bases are TGTGCCAGTCGCCAGACAGGGAGGCTGGGGTATGGCTACACCTTC. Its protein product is CASRQTGRLGYGYTF.

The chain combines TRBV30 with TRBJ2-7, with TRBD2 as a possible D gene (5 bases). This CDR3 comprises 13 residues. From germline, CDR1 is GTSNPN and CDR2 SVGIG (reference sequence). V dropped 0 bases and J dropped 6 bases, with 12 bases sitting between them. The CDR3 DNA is TGTGCCTGGAGTGTAAGAGGGCCGGGCGAGCAGTACTTC. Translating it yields CAWSVRGPGEQYF.

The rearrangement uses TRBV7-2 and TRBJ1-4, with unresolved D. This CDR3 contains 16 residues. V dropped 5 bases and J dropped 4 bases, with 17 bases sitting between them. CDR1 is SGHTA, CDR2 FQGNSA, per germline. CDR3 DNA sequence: TGTGCCAGCAGCCCCTCAATCACGCGTCGTAATGAAAAACTGTTTTTT. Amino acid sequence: CASSPSITRRNEKLFF.

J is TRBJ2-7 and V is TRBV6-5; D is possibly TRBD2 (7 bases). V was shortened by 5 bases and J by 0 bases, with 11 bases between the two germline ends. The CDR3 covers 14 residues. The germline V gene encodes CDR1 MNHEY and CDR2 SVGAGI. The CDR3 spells CASSEGGSSYEQYF. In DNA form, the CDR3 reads TGTGCCAGCAGTGAGGGGGGGAGCTCCTACGAGCAGTACTTC.

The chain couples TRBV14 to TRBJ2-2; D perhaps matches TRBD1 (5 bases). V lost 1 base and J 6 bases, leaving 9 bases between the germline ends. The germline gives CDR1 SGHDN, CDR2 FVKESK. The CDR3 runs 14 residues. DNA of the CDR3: TGTGCCAGCAGCCAAGCTGGGGCCTCCGGGGAGCTGTTTTTT. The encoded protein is CASSQAGASGELFF.

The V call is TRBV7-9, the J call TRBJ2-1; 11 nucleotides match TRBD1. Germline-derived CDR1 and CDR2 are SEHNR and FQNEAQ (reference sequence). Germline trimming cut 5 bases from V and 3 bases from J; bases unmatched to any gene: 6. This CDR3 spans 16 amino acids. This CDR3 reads CASSLSGTGGYNEQFF. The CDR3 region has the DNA TGTGCCAGCAGCCTTTCTGGGACAGGGGGCTACAATGAGCAGTTCTTC.

This chain's CDR3 is CASSLGGTGELFF. Written as DNA, the CDR3 is TGTGCCAGCAGCTTGGGGGGAACCGGGGAGCTGTTTTTT. The V gene is TRBV7-8, the J gene TRBJ2-2; weak D call: TRBD2 (6 bases). CDR3 length equals 13 residues. Trimming pared 3 bases from V and 5 bases from J, leaving 7 bases between. Germline V CDR1 and CDR2: SGHVS, FQNEAQ.

The CDR3 protein is CASSYMGSGLYNEQFF. CDR3 nucleotides: TGTGCCAGCAGTTATATGGGCAGTGGGTTGTACAATGAGCAGTTCTTC. The chain uses TRBV6-9 and TRBJ2-1, with unresolved D. V was cut by 2 bases and J by 4 bases, with 15 bases left in between. In germline, CDR1 is MNHGY, CDR2 SVAAGI. The CDR3 spans 16 residues.

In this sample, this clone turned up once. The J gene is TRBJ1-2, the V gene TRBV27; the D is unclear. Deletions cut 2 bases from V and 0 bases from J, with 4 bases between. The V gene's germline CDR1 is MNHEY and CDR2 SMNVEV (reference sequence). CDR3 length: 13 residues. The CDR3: CASSLTSNYGYTF. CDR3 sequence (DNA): TGTGCCAGCAGTTTAACTTCTAACTATGGCTACACCTTC.

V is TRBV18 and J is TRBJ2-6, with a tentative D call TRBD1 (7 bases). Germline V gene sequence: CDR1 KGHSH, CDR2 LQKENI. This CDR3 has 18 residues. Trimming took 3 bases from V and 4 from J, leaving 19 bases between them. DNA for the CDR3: TGTGCCAGCTCACCGGGACTGTTTACAGGGGAAGGGGCCAACGTCCTGACTTTC. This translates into CASSPGLFTGEGANVLTF.

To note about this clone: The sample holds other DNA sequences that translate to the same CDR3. CDR3 coding DNA: TGCGCCAGCAGATCCGGGACTAGCGGGTTGTACGAGCAGTACTTC. Its translation: CASRSGTSGLYEQYF. The gene calls are TRBV5-1 and TRBJ2-7; 12 bases agree with TRBD2. Trimming at V came to 5 bases and at J to 4 bases, leaving 7 bases not matched to a gene. From germline, CDR1 is SGHRS and CDR2 YFSETQ. The CDR3 is made up of 15 amino acids.

CDR3 nucleotides: TGTGCCAGCAGTGCACTAGCGGGGGCCTACAATGAGCAGTTCTTC. It specifies CASSALAGAYNEQFF. The rearrangement links TRBV6-5 to TRBJ2-1, with TRBD2 matching over 11 bases. The V gene's germline CDR1 is MNHEY and CDR2 SVGAGI. The CDR3 is 15 amino acids. The junction had 2 bases not matched to a gene; V was cut back by 5 bases and J by 2 bases.

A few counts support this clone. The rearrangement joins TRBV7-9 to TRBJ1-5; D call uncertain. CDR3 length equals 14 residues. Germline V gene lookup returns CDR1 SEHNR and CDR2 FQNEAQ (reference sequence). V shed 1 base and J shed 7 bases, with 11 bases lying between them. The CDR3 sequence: CASSLGAVGQPQHF. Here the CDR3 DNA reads TGTGCCAGCAGCTTAGGGGCAGTAGGACAGCCCCAGCATTTT.

CDR3 sequence (DNA): TGTGCCAGCAGCTTCGGGCTGTCAGGGGGTGTGTACGAGCAGTACTTC. Encoded protein: CASSFGLSGGVYEQYF. The chain links TRBV5-6 to TRBJ2-7; 7 positions agree with TRBD1. The V gene end was trimmed by 2 bases and the J gene end by 4 bases; junction bases not matched to a gene: 12. CDR1 and CDR2 (germline): SGHDT, YYEEEE. The CDR3 covers 16 residues.

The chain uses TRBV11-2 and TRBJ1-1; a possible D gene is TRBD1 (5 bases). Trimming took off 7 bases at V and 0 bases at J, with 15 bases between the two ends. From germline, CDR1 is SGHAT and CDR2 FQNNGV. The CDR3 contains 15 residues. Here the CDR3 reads CASKQQVGMNTEAFF. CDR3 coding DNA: TGTGCCAGCAAACAACAGGTCGGCATGAACACTGAAGCTTTCTTT. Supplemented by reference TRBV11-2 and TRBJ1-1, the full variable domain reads EAGVAQSPRYKIIEKRQSVAFWCNPISGHATLYWYQQILGQGPKLLIQFQNNGVVDDSQLPKDRFSAERLKGVDSTLKIQPAKLEDSAVYLCASKQQVGMNTEAFFGQGTRLTVV.

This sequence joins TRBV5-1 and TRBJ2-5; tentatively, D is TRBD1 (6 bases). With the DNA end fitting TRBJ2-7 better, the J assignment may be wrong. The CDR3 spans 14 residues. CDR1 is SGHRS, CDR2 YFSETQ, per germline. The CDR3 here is CASRDRTTTYEQYF. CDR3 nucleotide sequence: TGCGCCAGCAGAGACAGGACAACTACCTACGAGCAGTACTTC.

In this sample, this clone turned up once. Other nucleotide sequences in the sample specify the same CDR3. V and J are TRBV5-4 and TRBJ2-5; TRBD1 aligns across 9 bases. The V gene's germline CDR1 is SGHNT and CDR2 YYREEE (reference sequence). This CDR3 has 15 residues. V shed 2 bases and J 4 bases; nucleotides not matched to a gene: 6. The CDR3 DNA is TGTGCCAGCAGCTTACGGACAGGGGCGGGAGAGACCCAGTACTTC. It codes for CASSLRTGAGETQYF.

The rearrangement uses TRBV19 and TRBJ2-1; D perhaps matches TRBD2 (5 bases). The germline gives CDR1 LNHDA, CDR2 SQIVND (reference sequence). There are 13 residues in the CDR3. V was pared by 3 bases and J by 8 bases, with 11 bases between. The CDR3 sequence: CASSIVGGDEQFF. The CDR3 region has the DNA TGTGCCAGTAGTATTGTTGGAGGCGATGAGCAGTTCTTC.

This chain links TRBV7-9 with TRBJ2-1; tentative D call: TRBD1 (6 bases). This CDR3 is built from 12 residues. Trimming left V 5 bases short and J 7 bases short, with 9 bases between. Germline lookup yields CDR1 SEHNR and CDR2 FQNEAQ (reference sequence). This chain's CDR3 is CASSPTGNEQFF. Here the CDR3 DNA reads TGTGCCAGCAGCCCGACAGGAAATGAGCAGTTCTTC.

CDR3: CAWSVQSTDTQYF. CDR3 nucleotide sequence: TGTGCCTGGAGTGTTCAGAGCACAGATACGCAGTATTTT. V gene TRBV30 combines with J gene TRBJ2-3, with D unresolved. The CDR3 is 13 amino acids. Germline assignment: CDR1 GTSNPN and CDR2 SVGIG (reference sequence). V lost 0 bases and J 0 bases, leaving 4 bases between the germline ends.